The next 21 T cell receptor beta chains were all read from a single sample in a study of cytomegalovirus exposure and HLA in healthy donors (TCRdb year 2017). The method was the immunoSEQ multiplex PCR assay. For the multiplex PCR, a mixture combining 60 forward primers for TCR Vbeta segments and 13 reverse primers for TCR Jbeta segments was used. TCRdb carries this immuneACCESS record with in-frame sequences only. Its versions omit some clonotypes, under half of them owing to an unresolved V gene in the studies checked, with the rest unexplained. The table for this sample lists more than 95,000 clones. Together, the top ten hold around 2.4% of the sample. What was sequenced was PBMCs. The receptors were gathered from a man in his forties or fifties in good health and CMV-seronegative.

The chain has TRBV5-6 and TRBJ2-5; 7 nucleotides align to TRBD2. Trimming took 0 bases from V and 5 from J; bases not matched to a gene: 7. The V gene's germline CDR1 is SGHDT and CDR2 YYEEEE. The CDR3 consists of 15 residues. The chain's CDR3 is CASSLGAGARETQYF. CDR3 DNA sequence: TGTGCCAGCAGCTTGGGGGCGGGAGCTCGTGAGACCCAGTACTTC. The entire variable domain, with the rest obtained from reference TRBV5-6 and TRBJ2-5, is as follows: DAGVTQSPTHLIKTRGQQVTLRCSPKSGHDTVSWYQQALGQGPQFIFQYYEEEERQRGNFPDRFSGHQFPNYSSELNVNALLLGDSALYLCASSLGAGARETQYFGPGTRLLVL.

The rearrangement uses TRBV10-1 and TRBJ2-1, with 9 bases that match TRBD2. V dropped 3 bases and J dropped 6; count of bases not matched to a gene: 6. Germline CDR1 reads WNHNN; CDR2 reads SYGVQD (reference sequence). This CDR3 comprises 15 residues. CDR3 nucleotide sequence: TGCGCCAGCAGTGAAATAGCGGGAGAGGGCAATGAGCAGTTCTTC. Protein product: CASSEIAGEGNEQFF.

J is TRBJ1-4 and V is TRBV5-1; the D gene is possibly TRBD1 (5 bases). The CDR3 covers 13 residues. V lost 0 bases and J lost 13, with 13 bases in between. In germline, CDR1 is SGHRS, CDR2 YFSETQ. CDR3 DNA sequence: TGCGCCAGCAGCTTGGCAGGGATGTCGCGACTGTTTTTT. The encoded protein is CASSLAGMSRLFF.

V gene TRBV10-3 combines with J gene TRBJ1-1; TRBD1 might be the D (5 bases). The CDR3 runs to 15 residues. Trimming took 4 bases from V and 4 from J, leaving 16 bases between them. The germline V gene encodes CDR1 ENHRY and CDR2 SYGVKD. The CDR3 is CAISAAGLGVTEAFF. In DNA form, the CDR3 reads TGTGCCATCAGTGCAGCGGGACTGGGGGTCACTGAAGCTTTCTTT.

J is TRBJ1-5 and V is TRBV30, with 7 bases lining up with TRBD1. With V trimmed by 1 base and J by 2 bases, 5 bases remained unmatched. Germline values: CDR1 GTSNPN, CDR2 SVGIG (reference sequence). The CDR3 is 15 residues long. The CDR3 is CAWSAGTEGNQPQHF. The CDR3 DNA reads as TGTGCCTGGAGTGCCGGGACAGAGGGCAATCAGCCCCAGCATTTT.

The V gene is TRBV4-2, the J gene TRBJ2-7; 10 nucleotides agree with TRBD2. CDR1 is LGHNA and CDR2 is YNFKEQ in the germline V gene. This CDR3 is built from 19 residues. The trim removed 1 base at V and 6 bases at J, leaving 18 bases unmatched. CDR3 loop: CASSQGIRGPSGRIPEQYF. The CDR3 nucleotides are TGTGCCAGCAGCCAAGGCATTAGAGGTCCTAGCGGGAGAATTCCCGAGCAGTACTTC.

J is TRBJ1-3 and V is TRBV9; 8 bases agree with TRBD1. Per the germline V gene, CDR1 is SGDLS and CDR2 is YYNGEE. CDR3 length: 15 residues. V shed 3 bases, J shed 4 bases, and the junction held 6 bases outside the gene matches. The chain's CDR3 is CASSAGQGRGNTIYF. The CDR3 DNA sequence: TGTGCCAGCAGCGCTGGACAGGGAAGAGGAAACACCATATATTTT.

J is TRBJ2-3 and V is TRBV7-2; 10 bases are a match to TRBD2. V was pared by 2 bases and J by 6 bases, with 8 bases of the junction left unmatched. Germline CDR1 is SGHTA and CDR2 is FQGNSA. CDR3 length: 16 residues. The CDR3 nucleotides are TGTGCCAGCAGCTTACTCCAACTAGCGGGAAAGGATACGCAGTATTTT. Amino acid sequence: CASSLLQLAGKDTQYF.

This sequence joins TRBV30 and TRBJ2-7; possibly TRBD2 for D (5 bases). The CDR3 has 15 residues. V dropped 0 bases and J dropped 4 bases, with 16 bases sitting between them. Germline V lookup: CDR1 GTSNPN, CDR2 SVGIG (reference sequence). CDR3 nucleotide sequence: TGTGCCTGGAGTGTACGAGGGTTTCGATATTACGAGCAGTACTTC. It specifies CAWSVRGFRYYEQYF.

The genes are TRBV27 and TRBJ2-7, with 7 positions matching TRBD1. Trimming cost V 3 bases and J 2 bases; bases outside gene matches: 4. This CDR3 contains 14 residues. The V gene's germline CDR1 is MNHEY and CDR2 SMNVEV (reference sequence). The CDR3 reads CASSLNRGPYEQYF. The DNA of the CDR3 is TGTGCCAGCAGTTTGAACAGGGGCCCCTACGAGCAGTACTTC.

This CDR3 reads CASAGVFNEQFF. DNA of the CDR3: TGTGCCAGCGCGGGAGTATTCAATGAGCAGTTCTTC. The V call is TRBV2, the J call TRBJ2-1, with 7 bases that match TRBD2. J was trimmed by 6 bases and V by 8 bases; bases with no gene match: 4. This CDR3 has 12 amino acids. Germline V lookup: CDR1 SNHLY, CDR2 FYNNEI.

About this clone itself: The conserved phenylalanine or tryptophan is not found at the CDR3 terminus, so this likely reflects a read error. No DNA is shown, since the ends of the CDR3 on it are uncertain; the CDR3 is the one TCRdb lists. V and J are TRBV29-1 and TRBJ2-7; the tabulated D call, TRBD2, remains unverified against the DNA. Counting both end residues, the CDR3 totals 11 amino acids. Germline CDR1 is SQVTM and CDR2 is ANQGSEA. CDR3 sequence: CSVDSSGSSVL.

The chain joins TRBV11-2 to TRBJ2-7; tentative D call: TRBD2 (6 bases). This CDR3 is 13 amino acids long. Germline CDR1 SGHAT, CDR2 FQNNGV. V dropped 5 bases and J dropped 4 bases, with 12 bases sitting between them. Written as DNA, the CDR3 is TGTGCCAGCAGCACCGGTGGGGGGTACGAGCAGTACTTC. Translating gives CASSTGGGYEQYF. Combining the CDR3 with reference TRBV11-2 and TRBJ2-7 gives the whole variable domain EAGVAQSPRYKIIEKRQSVAFWCNPISGHATLYWYQQILGQGPKLLIQFQNNGVVDDSQLPKDRFSAERLKGVDSTLKIQPAKLEDSAVYLCASSTGGGYEQYFGPGTRLTVT.

The CDR3 sequence is CASSLLGVNTEAFF. In DNA form, the CDR3 reads TGTGCCAGCAGCTTGTTGGGAGTGAACACTGAAGCTTTCTTT. J is TRBJ1-1 and V is TRBV7-2; D is uncertain. V was clipped by 3 bases and J by 0 bases, with 8 bases between them. This CDR3 is 14 amino acids long. Looked up from germline, CDR1 is SGHTA and CDR2 is FQGNSA. The whole variable domain, filled in from reference TRBV7-2 and TRBJ1-1, reads GAGVSQSPSNKVTEKGKDVELRCDPISGHTALYWYRQSLGQGLEFLIYFQGNSAPDKSGLPSDRFSAERTGGSVSTLTIQRTQQEDSAVYLCASSLLGVNTEAFFGQGTRLTVV.

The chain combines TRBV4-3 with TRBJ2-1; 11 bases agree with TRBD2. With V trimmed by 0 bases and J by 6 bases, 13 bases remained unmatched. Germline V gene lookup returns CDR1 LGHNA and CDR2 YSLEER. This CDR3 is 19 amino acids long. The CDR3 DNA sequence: TGCGCCAGCAGCCAAGATTCTTCCCTAGGGACTAGCGGCTCCAATGAGCAGTTCTTC. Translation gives CASSQDSSLGTSGSNEQFF.

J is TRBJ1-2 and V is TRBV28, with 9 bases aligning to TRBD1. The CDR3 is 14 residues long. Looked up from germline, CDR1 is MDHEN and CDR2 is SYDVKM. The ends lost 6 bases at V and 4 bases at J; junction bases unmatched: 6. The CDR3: CASRRGQGLYGYTF. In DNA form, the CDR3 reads TGTGCCAGCAGACGCGGACAGGGGCTCTATGGCTACACCTTC.

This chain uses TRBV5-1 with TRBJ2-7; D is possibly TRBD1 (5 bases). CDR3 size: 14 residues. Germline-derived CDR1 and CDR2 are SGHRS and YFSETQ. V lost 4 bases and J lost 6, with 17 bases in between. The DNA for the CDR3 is TGCGCCAGCAGCCCGGACACGACCGGTACCGAGCAGTACTTC. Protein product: CASSPDTTGTEQYF.

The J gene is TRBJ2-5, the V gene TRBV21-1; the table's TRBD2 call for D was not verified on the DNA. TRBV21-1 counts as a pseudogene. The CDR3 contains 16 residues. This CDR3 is CASSRAGGPAQETQYF. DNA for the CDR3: TGTGCCAGCAGCCGAGCGGGAGGGCCGGCCCAAGAGACCCAGTACTTC.

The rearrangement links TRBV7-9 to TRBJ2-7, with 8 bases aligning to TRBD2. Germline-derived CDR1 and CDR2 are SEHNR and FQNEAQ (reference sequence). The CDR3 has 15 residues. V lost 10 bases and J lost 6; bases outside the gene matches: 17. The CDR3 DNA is TGTGCCATCTCCCCGAGGGCGGGAGGCCCGGTCGAGCAGTACTTC. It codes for CAISPRAGGPVEQYF.

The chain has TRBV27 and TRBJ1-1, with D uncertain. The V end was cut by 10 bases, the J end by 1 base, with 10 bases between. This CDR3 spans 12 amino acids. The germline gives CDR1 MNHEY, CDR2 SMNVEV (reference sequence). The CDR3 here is CATRTANTEAFF. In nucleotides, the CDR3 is TGTGCCACTCGGACTGCGAACACTGAAGCTTTCTTT.

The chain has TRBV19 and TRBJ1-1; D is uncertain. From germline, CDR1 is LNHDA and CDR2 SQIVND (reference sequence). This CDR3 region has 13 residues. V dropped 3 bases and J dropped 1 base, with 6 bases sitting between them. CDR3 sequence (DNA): TGTGCCAGTAGTATGTCAGGGAACACTGAAGCTTTCTTT. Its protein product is CASSMSGNTEAFF.